The TCR beta chain under discussion was sequenced for a study of blood T cell repertoires in COVID-19 (dated by TCRdb to 2019 to 2021). A note on the overall study: Collaborator samples came from the United States, Italy and Spain and covered acute and convalescent phases of COVID-19. Where available, HLA class I and class II types were taken from metadata supplied by the sample provider and were not determined by assay-based typing. The dataset comprised deeply sampled blood TCRbeta repertoires from subjects exposed to, actively infected with, or recovered from COVID-19. Samples came from the ongoing ImmuneRACE study (first 160 participants) plus 1,254 subjects from 6 global collaborators. The material from the prospective study consisted of cDNA or gDNA derived from T cells, B-cell-depleted T cells, or PBMCs. The repertoires were made available in a free public database intended to serve as a resource for research on the immune response to SARS-CoV-2. A de-identified subject ID, COVID-19 status, age in years and sex were almost always included in the sample metadata. Study-wide conclusions, independent of this receptor: Clinical and demographic metadata were provided uncurated, with the amount varying by source and participant.

Enrolling through a virtual design, the prospective study's participants ranged in age from about 18 to 89 years and lived across 24 United States geographic areas. In the prospective study, cohorts were assigned on the basis of participant-reported clinical history obtained from a screening survey and a study questionnaire. Exposed participants were defined as having been in contact with someone with a PCR-confirmed or clinician-diagnosed COVID-19 case within 2 weeks of study entry. Each participant in the prospective study had whole blood, serum and a nasopharyngeal or oropharyngeal swab collected by mobile phlebotomists. Prospective study participants could optionally give additional blood draws and questionnaires over a roughly two-month period. Blood samples from the prospective study were shipped frozen or at room temperature prior to DNA extraction. In the case of this clone: Its target antigen remains unknown. Base qualities are missing; no much larger clone stands one base away.

The CDR3 runs 13 amino acids, cysteine and phenylalanine included. Only the CDR3 DNA is retained, 39 bases long and in frame from the first base. V sheds 9 bases and J sheds 8 bases, leaving 16 bases between their ends. TCRbeta CDR3 regions were amplified from genomic DNA by means of the immunoSEQ Assay, a bias-controlled multiplex PCR. In the source study's methods: Nucleated cell counts per sample were estimated from amplification of reference gene primers within the assay. To quantify the absolute abundance of each unique TCRbeta CDR3 rearrangement, sequence reads were collapsed and filtered. For each sample, productive Simpson clonality was calculated as the square root of Simpson's diversity index across productive rearrangements. The clones in this table, taken by TCRdb from immuneACCESS, are in-frame only. Not every clone is retained; where verified, under half of the shortfall comes from an unresolved V gene, and the cause of the rest is unknown. The V and J calls and clone size were taken over from that table, and D and trimming were inferred from the DNA. The sample includes about 280,000 clones, with around 83% observed a single time. The ten largest account for about 5% of the sample.

In this chain, TRBV12-3 or TRBV12-4 is recombined with TRBJ2-2; the D segment cannot be called with confidence. The specimen sequenced was PBMCs or T cells enriched from blood (not recorded which). The receptor was isolated from a man aged 40-55 years who had been exposed to COVID-19. The nucleotides are TGTGCCAGTAGGCGTCCGGGTTCGGGGGAGCTGTTTTTT. Its translation reads: CASRRPGSGELFF.